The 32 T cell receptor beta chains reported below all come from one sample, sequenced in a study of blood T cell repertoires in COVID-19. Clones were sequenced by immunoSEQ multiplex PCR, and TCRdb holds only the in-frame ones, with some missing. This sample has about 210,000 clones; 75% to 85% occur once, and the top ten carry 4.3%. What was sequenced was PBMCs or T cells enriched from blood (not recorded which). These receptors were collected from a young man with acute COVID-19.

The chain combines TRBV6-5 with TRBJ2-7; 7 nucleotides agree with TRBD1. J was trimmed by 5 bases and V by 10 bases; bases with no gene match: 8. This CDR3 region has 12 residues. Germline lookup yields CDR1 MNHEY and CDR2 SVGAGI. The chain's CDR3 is CAIRDSFHEQYF. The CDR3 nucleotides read TGTGCCATCCGGGACAGCTTCCACGAGCAGTACTTC.

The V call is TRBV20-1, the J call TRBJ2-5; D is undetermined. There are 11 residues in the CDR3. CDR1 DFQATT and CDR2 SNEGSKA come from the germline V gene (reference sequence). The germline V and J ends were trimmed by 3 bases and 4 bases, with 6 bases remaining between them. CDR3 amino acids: CSARHGETQYF. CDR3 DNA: TGCAGTGCTAGGCACGGAGAGACCCAGTACTTC.

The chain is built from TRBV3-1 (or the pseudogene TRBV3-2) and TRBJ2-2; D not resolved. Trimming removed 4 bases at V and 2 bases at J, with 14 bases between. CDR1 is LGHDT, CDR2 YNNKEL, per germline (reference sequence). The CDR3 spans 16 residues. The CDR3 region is CASSLLVSLNTGELFF. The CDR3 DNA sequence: TGTGCCAGCAGCCTCTTGGTCTCCCTAAACACCGGGGAGCTGTTTTTT.

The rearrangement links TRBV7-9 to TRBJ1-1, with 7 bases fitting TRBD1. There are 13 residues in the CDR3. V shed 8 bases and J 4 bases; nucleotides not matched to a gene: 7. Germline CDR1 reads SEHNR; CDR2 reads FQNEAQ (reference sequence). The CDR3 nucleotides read TGTGCCAGCTCCCGAGGGGGCTCCACTGAAGCTTTCTTT. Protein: CASSRGGSTEAFF.

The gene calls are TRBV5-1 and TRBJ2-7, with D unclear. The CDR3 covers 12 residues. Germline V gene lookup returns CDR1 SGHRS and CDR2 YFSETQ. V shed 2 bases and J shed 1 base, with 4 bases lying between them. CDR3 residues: CASSLLSYEQYF. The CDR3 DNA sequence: TGCGCCAGCAGCTTACTGTCCTACGAGCAGTACTTC. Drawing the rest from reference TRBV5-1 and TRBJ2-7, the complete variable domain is KAGVTQTPRYLIKTRGQQVTLSCSPISGHRSVSWYQQTPGQGLQFLFEYFSETQRNKGNFPGRFSGRQFSNSRSEMNVSTLELGDSALYLCASSLLSYEQYFGPGTRLTVT.

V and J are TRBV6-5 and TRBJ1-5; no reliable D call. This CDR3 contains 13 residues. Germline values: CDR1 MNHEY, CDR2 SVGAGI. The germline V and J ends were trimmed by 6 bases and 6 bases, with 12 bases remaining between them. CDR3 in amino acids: CASRTEVGQPQHF. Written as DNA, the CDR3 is TGTGCCAGCAGAACCGAGGTCGGTCAGCCCCAGCATTTT.

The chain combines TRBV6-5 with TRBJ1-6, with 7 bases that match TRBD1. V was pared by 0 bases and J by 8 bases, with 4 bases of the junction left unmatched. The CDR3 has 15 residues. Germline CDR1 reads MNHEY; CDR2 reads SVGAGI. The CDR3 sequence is CASSYSAGGDSPLHF. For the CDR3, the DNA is TGTGCCAGCAGTTACTCGGCAGGGGGTGATTCACCCCTCCACTTT.

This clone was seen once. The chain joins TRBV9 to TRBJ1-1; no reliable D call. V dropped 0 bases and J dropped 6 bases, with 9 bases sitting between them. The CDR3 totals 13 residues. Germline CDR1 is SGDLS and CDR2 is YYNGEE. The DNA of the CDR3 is TGTGCCAGCAGCGTAGCTACTATCTCTGAAGCTTTCTTT. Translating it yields CASSVATISEAFF.

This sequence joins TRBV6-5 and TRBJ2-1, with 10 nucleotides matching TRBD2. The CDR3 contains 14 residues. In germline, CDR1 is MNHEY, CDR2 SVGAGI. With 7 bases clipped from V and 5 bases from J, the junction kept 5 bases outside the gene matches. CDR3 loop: CASMVLAGNNEQFF. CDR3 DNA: TGTGCCAGCATGGTACTAGCGGGGAACAATGAGCAGTTCTTC.

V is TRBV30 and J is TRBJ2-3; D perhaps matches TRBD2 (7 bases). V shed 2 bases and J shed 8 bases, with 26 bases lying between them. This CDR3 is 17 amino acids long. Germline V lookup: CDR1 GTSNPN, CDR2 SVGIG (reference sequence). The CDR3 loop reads CAWSRVVGGGPKFTQYF. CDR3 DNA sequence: TGTGCCTGGAGTCGTGTCGTAGGCGGGGGCCCTAAGTTTACGCAGTATTTT. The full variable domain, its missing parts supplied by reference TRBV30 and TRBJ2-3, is SQTIHQWPATLVQPVGSPLSLECTVEGTSNPNLYWYRQAAGRGLQLLFYSVGIGQISSEVPQNLSASRPQDRQFILSSKKLLLSDSGFYLCAWSRVVGGGPKFTQYFGPGTRLTVL.

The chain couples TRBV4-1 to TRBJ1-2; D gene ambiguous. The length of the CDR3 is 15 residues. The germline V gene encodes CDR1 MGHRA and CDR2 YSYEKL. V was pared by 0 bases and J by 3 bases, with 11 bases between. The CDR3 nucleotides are TGCGCCAGCAGCCAAGATTCGGGGAACCACTATGGCTACACCTTC. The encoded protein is CASSQDSGNHYGYTF.

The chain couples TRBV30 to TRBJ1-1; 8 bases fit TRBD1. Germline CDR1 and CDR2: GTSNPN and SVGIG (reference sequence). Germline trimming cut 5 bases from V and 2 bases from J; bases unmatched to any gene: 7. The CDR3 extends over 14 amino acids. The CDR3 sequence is CAWGGTGLNTEAFF. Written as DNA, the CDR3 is TGTGCCTGGGGGGGGACAGGATTAAACACTGAAGCTTTCTTT.

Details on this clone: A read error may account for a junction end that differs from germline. The CDR3: CASSQAGTGNYGYTF. DNA for the CDR3: TGTGCCAGCAGTCAAGCCGGGACAGGCAACTATGGCTACACCTTC. The chain carries TRBV6-1 and TRBJ1-2, with 8 nucleotides matching TRBD1. Germline CDR1 reads MNHNS; CDR2 reads SASEGT. The length of the CDR3 is 15 residues.

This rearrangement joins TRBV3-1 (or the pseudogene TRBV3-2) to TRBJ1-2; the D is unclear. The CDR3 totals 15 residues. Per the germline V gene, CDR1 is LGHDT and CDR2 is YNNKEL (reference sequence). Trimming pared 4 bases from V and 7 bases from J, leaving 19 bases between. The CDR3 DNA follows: TGTGCCAGCAGCCGGATCCCCGGTGGAGGGCCTGGCTACACCTTC. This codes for CASSRIPGGGPGYTF.

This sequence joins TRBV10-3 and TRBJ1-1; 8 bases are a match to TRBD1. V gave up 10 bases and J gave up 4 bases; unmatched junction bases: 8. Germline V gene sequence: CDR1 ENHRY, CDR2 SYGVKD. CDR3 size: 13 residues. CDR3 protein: CATWTGLSTEAFF. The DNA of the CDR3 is TGTGCCACCTGGACAGGGTTAAGCACTGAAGCTTTCTTT.

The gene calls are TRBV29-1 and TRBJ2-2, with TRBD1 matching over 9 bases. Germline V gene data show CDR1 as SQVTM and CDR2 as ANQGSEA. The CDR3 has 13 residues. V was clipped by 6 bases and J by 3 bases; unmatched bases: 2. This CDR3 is CSVWTGDTGELFF. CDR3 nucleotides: TGCAGCGTATGGACAGGGGACACCGGGGAGCTGTTTTTT.

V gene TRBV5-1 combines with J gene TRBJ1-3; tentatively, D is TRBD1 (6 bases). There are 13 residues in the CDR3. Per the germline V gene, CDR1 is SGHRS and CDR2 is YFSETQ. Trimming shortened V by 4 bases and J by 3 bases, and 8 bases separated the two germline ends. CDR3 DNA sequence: TGCGCCAGCAGCGAGGGACATGGAAACACCATATATTTT. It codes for CASSEGHGNTIYF. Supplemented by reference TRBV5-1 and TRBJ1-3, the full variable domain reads KAGVTQTPRYLIKTRGQQVTLSCSPISGHRSVSWYQQTPGQGLQFLFEYFSETQRNKGNFPGRFSGRQFSNSRSEMNVSTLELGDSALYLCASSEGHGNTIYFGEGSWLTVV.

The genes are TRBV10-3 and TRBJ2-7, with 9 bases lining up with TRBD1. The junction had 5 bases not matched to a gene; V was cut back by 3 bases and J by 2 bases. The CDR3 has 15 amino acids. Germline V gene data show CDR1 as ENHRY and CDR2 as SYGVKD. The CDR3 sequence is CAISDRDRVTYEQYF. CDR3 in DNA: TGTGCCATCAGTGACCGGGACAGGGTAACCTACGAGCAGTACTTC.

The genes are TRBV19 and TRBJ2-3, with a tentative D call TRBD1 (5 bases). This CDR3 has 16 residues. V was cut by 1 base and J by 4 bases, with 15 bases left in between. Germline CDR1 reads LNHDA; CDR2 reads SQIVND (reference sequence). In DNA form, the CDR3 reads TGTGCCAGTAGTATAGGATCCCTAGGGGTCTCAGATACGCAGTATTTT. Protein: CASSIGSLGVSDTQYF.

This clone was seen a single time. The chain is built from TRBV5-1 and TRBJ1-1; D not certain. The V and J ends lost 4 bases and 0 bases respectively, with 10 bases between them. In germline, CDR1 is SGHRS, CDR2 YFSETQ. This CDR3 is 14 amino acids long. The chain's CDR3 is CASSDGGLNTEAFF. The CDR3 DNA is TGCGCCAGCAGCGACGGAGGATTGAACACTGAAGCTTTCTTT. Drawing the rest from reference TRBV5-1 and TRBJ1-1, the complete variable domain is KAGVTQTPRYLIKTRGQQVTLSCSPISGHRSVSWYQQTPGQGLQFLFEYFSETQRNKGNFPGRFSGRQFSNSRSEMNVSTLELGDSALYLCASSDGGLNTEAFFGQGTRLTVV.

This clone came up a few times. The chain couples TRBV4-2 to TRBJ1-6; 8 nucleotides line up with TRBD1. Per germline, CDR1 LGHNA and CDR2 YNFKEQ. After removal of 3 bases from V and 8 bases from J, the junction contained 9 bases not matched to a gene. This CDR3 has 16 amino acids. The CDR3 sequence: CASSQGTGTGYSPLHF. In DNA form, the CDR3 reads TGTGCCAGCAGCCAGGGCACCGGGACAGGATATTCACCCCTCCACTTT.

As DNA, the CDR3 is TGCGCCAGCAGCTTGGACGGACAGGCCAGACGGTACTTC. This translates into CASSLDGQARRYF. V usage is TRBV5-1 and J usage is TRBJ2-7, with TRBD1 identical over 7 bases. Germline CDR1 SGHRS, CDR2 YFSETQ. Trimming at V came to 0 bases and at J to 12 bases, leaving 9 bases not matched to a gene. There are 13 residues in the CDR3.

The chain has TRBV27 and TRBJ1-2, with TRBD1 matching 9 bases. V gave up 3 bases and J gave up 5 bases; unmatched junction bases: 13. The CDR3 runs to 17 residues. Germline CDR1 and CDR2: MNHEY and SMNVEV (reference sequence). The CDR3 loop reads CASSFNRGPRSSYGYTF. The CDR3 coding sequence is TGTGCCAGCAGTTTTAACAGGGGGCCTCGCTCGTCGTATGGCTACACCTTC.

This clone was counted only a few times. The CDR3 sequence: CASSAGQAWLSGNTIYF. The CDR3 DNA follows: TGTGCCAGCAGCGCAGGACAGGCCTGGCTTAGTGGAAACACCATATATTTT. V is TRBV9 and J is TRBJ1-3; 7 nucleotides match TRBD1. J was trimmed by 3 bases and V by 3 bases; bases with no gene match: 12. Germline CDR1 SGDLS, CDR2 YYNGEE. This CDR3 spans 17 amino acids. The full variable domain, with the rest looked up from reference TRBV9 and TRBJ1-3, is DSGVTQTPKHLITATGQRVTLRCSPRSGDLSVYWYQQSLDQGLQFLIQYYNGEERAKGNILERFSAQQFPDLHSELNLSSLELGDSALYFCASSAGQAWLSGNTIYFGEGSWLTVV.

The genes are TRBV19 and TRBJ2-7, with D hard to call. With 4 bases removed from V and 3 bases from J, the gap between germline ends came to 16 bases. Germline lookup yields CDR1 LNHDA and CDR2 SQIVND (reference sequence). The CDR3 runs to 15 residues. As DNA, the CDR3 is TGTGCCAGTAGTACCGGGTCCCAAATAGACTACGAGCAGTACTTC. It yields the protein CASSTGSQIDYEQYF.

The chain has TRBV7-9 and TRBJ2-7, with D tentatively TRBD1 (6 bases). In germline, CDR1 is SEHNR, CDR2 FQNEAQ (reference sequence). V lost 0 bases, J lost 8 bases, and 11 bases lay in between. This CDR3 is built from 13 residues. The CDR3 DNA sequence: TGTGCCAGCAGCTTAGCTTACAGGGAAAAGCAGTACTTC. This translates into CASSLAYREKQYF.

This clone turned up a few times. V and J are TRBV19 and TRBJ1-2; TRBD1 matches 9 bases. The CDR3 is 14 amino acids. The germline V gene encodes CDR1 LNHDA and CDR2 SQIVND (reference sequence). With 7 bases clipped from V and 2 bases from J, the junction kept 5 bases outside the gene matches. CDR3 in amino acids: CASIQQGANYGYTF. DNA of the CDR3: TGTGCCAGTATACAACAGGGGGCCAACTATGGCTACACCTTC.

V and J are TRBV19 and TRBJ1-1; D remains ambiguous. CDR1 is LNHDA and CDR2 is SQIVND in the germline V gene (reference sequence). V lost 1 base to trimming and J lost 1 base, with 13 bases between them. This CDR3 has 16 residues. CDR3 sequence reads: CASSIGSHAGNTEAFF. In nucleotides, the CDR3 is TGTGCCAGTAGTATAGGGAGCCATGCGGGGAACACTGAAGCTTTCTTT.

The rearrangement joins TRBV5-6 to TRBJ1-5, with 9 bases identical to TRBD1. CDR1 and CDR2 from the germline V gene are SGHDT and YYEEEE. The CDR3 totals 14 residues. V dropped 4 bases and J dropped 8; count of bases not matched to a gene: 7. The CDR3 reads CASSKGQGFKPQHF. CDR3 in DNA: TGTGCCAGCAGCAAAGGACAGGGGTTCAAGCCCCAGCATTTT.

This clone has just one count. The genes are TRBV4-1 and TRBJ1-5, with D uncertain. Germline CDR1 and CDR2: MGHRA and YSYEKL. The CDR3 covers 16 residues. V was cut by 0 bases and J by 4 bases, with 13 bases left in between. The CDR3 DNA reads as TGCGCCAGCAGCCAAGATCTAACCCTAAGAAATCAGCCCCAGCATTTT. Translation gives CASSQDLTLRNQPQHF.

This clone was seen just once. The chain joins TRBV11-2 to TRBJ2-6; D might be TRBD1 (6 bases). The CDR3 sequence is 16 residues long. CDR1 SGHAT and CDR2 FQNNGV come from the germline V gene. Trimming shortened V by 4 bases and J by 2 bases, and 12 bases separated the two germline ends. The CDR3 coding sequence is TGTGCCAGCAGCTCGCCCGAGGGGGCTGGGGCCAACGTCCTGACTTTC. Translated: CASSSPEGAGANVLTF.

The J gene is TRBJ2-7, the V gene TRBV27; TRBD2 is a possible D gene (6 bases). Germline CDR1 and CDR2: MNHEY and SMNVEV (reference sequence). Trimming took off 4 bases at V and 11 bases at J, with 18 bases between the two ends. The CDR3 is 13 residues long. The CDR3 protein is CASSSPPRGKEYF. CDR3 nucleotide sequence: TGTGCCAGCAGTTCACCACCGCGGGGCAAGGAGTACTTC.